These 7 T cell receptor beta chains were sequenced from one sample in a study of cytomegalovirus exposure and HLA in healthy donors. With 60 Vbeta and 13 Jbeta primers, the PCR was carried out. This table comes from immunoSEQ multiplex PCR, and its TCRdb copy is limited to in-frame clones, with some not included. In all, the sample yields 150,000 or so clones. Sequencing was carried out using PBMCs. The receptor source for this set is a woman aged 60-70 years in good health and CMV-seronegative.

The CDR3 sequence is CASSEWVGSGGRETQYF. CDR3 nucleotides: TGTGCCAGCAGCGAGTGGGTGGGGAGCGGGGGACGAGAGACCCAGTACTTC. The V and J genes are TRBV9 and TRBJ2-5; 8 bases are a match to TRBD2. The V gene end was trimmed by 3 bases and the J gene end by 4 bases; junction bases not matched to a gene: 14. Germline loops: CDR1 SGDLS, CDR2 YYNGEE. The CDR3 consists of 17 residues.

The rearrangement uses TRBV7-2 and TRBJ1-5, with TRBD1 matching 12 bases. Germline V gene lookup returns CDR1 SGHTA and CDR2 FQGNSA. The CDR3 covers 17 residues. V was clipped by 3 bases and J by 5 bases; unmatched bases: 8. The CDR3 reads CASSFLGGQGAHQPQHF. In nucleotides, the CDR3 is TGTGCCAGCAGCTTCTTAGGGGGACAGGGGGCTCATCAGCCCCAGCATTTT.

J is TRBJ1-2 and V is TRBV10-3; possibly TRBD1 for D (5 bases). Trimming shortened V by 6 bases and J by 5 bases, and 16 bases separated the two germline ends. CDR1 is ENHRY and CDR2 is SYGVKD in the germline V gene. The CDR3 spans 14 residues. The CDR3 reads CAIRPGVTGYGYTF. The CDR3 DNA follows: TGTGCCATCAGACCGGGGGTGACCGGTTATGGCTACACCTTC.

The V call is TRBV14, the J call TRBJ1-6; D call uncertain. With 3 bases removed from V and 8 bases from J, the gap between germline ends came to 11 bases. CDR3 length: 14 amino acids. CDR1 SGHDN and CDR2 FVKESK come from the germline V gene. CDR3 sequence: CASSQDSQYSPLHF. The CDR3 DNA is TGTGCCAGCAGCCAGGATTCACAGTATTCACCCCTCCACTTT. The full variable domain, rest sourced from reference TRBV14 and TRBJ1-6, is EAGVTQFPSHSVIEKGQTVTLRCDPISGHDNLYWYRRVMGKEIKFLLHFVKESKQDESGMPNNRFLAERTGGTYSTLKVQPAELEDSGVYFCASSQDSQYSPLHFGNGTRLTVT.

This chain joins TRBV28 and TRBJ2-4, with 12 bases matching TRBD2. This CDR3 has 20 amino acids. The J segment lost 0 bases and the V segment lost 3 bases, leaving 12 bases of the junction unmatched. Per germline, CDR1 MDHEN and CDR2 SYDVKM. The CDR3 is CASSFPRTSGIGIAKNIQYF. CDR3 nucleotide sequence: TGTGCCAGCAGTTTCCCCCGGACTAGCGGGATCGGGATAGCCAAAAACATTCAGTACTTC.

The genes are TRBV7-8 and TRBJ1-5, with unresolved D. This CDR3 is 14 amino acids long. The germline gives CDR1 SGHVS, CDR2 FQNEAQ. V gave up 1 base and J gave up 5 bases, with 9 bases separating them. The CDR3 DNA reads as TGTGCCAGCAGCTTAGTGCGCGGCGATCAGCCCCAGCATTTT. Translating gives CASSLVRGDQPQHF. The variable domain in full, completed from reference TRBV7-8 and TRBJ1-5, reads GAGVSQSPRYKVAKRGQDVALRCDPISGHVSLFWYQQALGQGPEFLTYFQNEAQLDKSGLPSDRFFAERPEGSVSTLKIQRTQQEDSAVYLCASSLVRGDQPQHFGDGTRLSIL.

The genes are TRBV7-7 and TRBJ2-2; 11 bases are shared with TRBD2. Germline assignment: CDR1 SSHAT and CDR2 FNYEAQ (reference sequence). The CDR3 totals 17 residues. The J segment lost 1 base and the V segment lost 4 bases, leaving 5 bases of the junction unmatched. CDR3 bases: TGTGCCAGCAGCTCACTAGCGGGAGAGGGGAACACCGGGGAGCTGTTTTTT. Translated, it gives CASSSLAGEGNTGELFF. The full variable domain, its missing parts supplied by reference TRBV7-7 and TRBJ2-2, is GAGVSQSPRYKVTKRGQDVTLRCDPISSHATLYWYQQALGQGPEFLTYFNYEAQPDKSGLPSDRFSAERPEGSISTLTIQRTEQRDSAMYRCASSSLAGEGNTGELFFGEGSRLTVL.